What follows are 4 T cell receptor beta chains derived from one specimen sequenced in a study of CD8 T cells in ankylosing spondylitis. Using its own MiXCR run on the 5' RACE reads, TCRdb lists one record per CDR3 protein. This table holds some 240,000 distinct CDR3 sequences, 24% found once. Sequencing was done on a sample of blood, either unsorted or a sorted T cell fraction (not recorded which). These receptors were taken from a male donor with ankylosing spondylitis or in good health (not recorded which).

This clonotype was counted many times. This chain connects TRBV2 to TRBJ2-5, with D possibly matching TRBD2 (5 bases). The V and J ends lost 7 bases and 5 bases respectively, with 11 bases between them. The CDR3 has 12 residues. CDR1 and CDR2 (germline): SNHLY, FYNNEI. The CDR3: CASTIRGETQYF. The CDR3 DNA follows: TGTGCCAGCACCATTCGAGGGGAGACCCAGTACTTC.

This chain joins TRBV4-2 and TRBJ2-3, with 10 bases identical to TRBD1. The CDR3 is 17 residues long. Germline V gene lookup returns CDR1 LGHNA and CDR2 YNFKEQ. V dropped 1 base and J dropped 4; count of bases not matched to a gene: 8. The CDR3 nucleotides are TGTGCCAGCAGCCAAGGCGACAGGGGGCCGGGCGCAGATACGCAGTATTTT. Residues: CASSQGDRGPGADTQYF.

This clonotype was seen many times. This rearrangement joins TRBV20-1 to TRBJ1-2; possible D gene TRBD1, 5 bases. Deletions cut 4 bases from V and 0 bases from J, with 9 bases between. Germline CDR1 is DFQATT and CDR2 is SNEGSKA (reference sequence). The CDR3 has 13 residues. CDR3 DNA: TGCAGTGCTATAGACAGCACTAACTATGGCTACACCTTC. Its translation: CSAIDSTNYGYTF.

This clonotype was seen a handful of times. The V gene is TRBV12-3 or TRBV12-4, the J gene TRBJ2-1, with 7 bases identical to TRBD1. After removal of 5 bases from V and 10 bases from J, the junction contained 8 bases not matched to a gene. This CDR3 has 13 amino acids. CDR3 amino acids: CASSPGTTGEQFF. The CDR3 bases are TGTGCCAGCAGTCCCGGTACGACAGGGGAGCAGTTCTTC.